These 29 T cell receptor beta chains share one sample of origin, sequenced in a study of blood T cell repertoires in COVID-19. TCRdb's table, derived via immunoSEQ multiplex PCR, lists solely in-frame clones and lacks some. The sample includes 200,000 to 300,000 clones, roughly nine tenths of them seen just once. The sample taken for sequencing was peripheral blood. These receptors were taken from a man in his sixties who had recovered from COVID-19.

The chain combines TRBV14 with TRBJ2-1; D may be TRBD2 (5 bases). V lost 0 bases and J lost 7, with 19 bases in between. This CDR3 is built from 17 residues. Germline CDR1 SGHDN, CDR2 FVKESK. CDR3 sequence (DNA): TGTGCCAGCAGCCAAGATCGGACTCCCGGTCGTGGGAATGAGCAGTTCTTC. This encodes CASSQDRTPGRGNEQFF.

The chain recombines TRBV27 with TRBJ1-6, with no clear D. V lost 0 bases and J lost 1, with 13 bases in between. There are 18 residues in the CDR3. CDR1 MNHEY and CDR2 SMNVEV come from the germline V gene (reference sequence). This CDR3 reads CASSLSAVRRSYNSPLHF. As DNA, the CDR3 is TGTGCCAGCAGTTTATCTGCGGTCCGAAGGTCCTATAATTCACCCCTCCACTTT.

This clone was recorded once. The chain couples TRBV18 to TRBJ1-2, with a tentative D call TRBD1 (6 bases). The CDR3 loop spans 15 amino acids. V was pared by 3 bases and J by 5 bases, with 16 bases between. Germline-derived CDR1 and CDR2 are KGHSH and LQKENI. The CDR3 spells CASSPQADRRYGYTF. Written as DNA, the CDR3 is TGTGCCAGCTCACCGCAAGCAGACAGGAGATATGGCTACACCTTC.

This clone came up once. V gene TRBV6-5 combines with J gene TRBJ2-7; a possible D gene is TRBD1 (5 bases). V was shortened by 10 bases and J by 5 bases, with 18 bases between the two germline ends. The CDR3 has 13 amino acids. CDR1 is MNHEY, CDR2 SVGAGI, per germline. In DNA, the CDR3 is TGTGCCAAGATGGAAGGGGATCCGCACGAGCAGTACGTC. Its protein product is CAKMEGDPHEQYV.

The chain combines TRBV5-1 with TRBJ1-4; 7 nucleotides match TRBD1. V shed 4 bases, J shed 8 bases, and the junction held 11 bases outside the gene matches. CDR1 is SGHRS, CDR2 YFSETQ, per germline. The CDR3 runs 15 residues. CDR3 sequence (DNA): TGCGCCAGCAGCGGCGGGGACAGCGCCGCAGAAAAACTGTTTTTT. The encoded protein is CASSGGDSAAEKLFF.

The chain employs TRBV24-1 and TRBJ2-1, with a possible D match to TRBD2 (5 bases). This CDR3 region has 13 residues. CDR1 and CDR2 from the germline V gene are KGHDR and SFDVKD. The V and J ends lost 2 bases and 10 bases respectively, with 11 bases between them. CDR3 bases: TGTGCCACCAGTGATTCGGGGTGGGAGGAGCAGTTCTTC. It codes for CATSDSGWEEQFF.

This clone was seen a single time. V is TRBV12-3 or TRBV12-4 and J is TRBJ1-2; D not certain. The length of the CDR3 is 13 residues. The germline V and J ends were trimmed by 5 bases and 2 bases, with 9 bases remaining between them. In DNA, the CDR3 is TGTGCCAGCAGTCCGCAGGTGAACTATGGCTACACCTTC. It codes for CASSPQVNYGYTF.

The rearrangement uses TRBV18 and TRBJ1-5; 7 bases match TRBD1. Losses at the gene ends were 0 bases for V and 5 bases for J; bases not matched to a gene: 7. In germline, CDR1 is KGHSH, CDR2 LQKENI. The CDR3 is made up of 16 amino acids. The CDR3 loop is CASSPPNRGGHQPQHF. CDR3 in DNA: TGTGCCAGCTCACCACCGAATCGAGGGGGCCATCAGCCCCAGCATTTT.

The chain recombines TRBV5-1 with TRBJ2-7, with TRBD1 identical over 7 bases. CDR1 and CDR2 (germline): SGHRS, YFSETQ. The trim removed 0 bases at V and 3 bases at J, leaving 6 bases unmatched. The CDR3 spans 15 residues. The CDR3 reads CASSLAPTGLYEQYF. CDR3 nucleotide sequence: TGCGCCAGCAGCTTGGCTCCGACAGGGCTCTACGAGCAGTACTTC.

J is TRBJ2-5 and V is TRBV18, with 7 bases identical to TRBD1. This CDR3 is built from 13 residues. The trim removed 4 bases at V and 3 bases at J, leaving 2 bases unmatched. Per germline, CDR1 KGHSH and CDR2 LQKENI. In nucleotides, the CDR3 is TGTGCCAGCTCACAGACAGGGAAAGAGACCCAGTACTTC. This codes for CASSQTGKETQYF.

CDR3 in amino acids: CASRSTGFYNSPLHF. The CDR3 bases are TGTGCCAGCAGGAGCACAGGGTTCTATAATTCACCCCTCCACTTT. The chain combines TRBV6-5 with TRBJ1-6, with D possibly matching TRBD1 (6 bases). The V end was cut by 6 bases, the J end by 3 bases, with 12 bases between. The CDR3 is 15 residues long. Germline V gene data show CDR1 as MNHEY and CDR2 as SVGAGI.

A single count supports this clone. This chain links TRBV24-1 with TRBJ1-2; weak D call: TRBD1 (5 bases). Germline CDR1 reads KGHDR; CDR2 reads SFDVKD. The CDR3 has 14 residues. Between the trimmed V and J ends, which lost 2 bases and 6 bases, there was a span of 12 bases. CDR3 nucleotide sequence: TGTGCCACCAGTGATTCAGGGAGGAGGCATGGCTACACCTTC. It specifies CATSDSGRRHGYTF.

The chain combines TRBV6-5 with TRBJ2-3, with 9 bases that match TRBD2. V was clipped by 8 bases and J by 4 bases; unmatched bases: 10. This CDR3 has 15 residues. The germline gives CDR1 MNHEY, CDR2 SVGAGI. The CDR3 DNA reads TGTGCCAGCCATCGGGGCGGGGGGGCCGCAGATACGCAGTATTTT. Encoded protein: CASHRGGGAADTQYF.

J is TRBJ1-1 and V is TRBV7-9; the match to TRBD1 covers 8 bases. Germline V gives CDR1 SEHNR, CDR2 FQNEAQ (reference sequence). The V segment lost 2 bases and the J segment 4 bases; nucleotides outside the gene matches: 6. There are 15 residues in the CDR3. The CDR3 protein is CASSLTDRGVTEAFF. The CDR3 DNA reads TGTGCCAGCAGCTTAACTGACAGGGGCGTCACTGAAGCTTTCTTT. Using reference TRBV7-9 and TRBJ1-1 for the parts outside the CDR3, the full variable domain is DTGVSQNPRHKITKRGQNVTFRCDPISEHNRLYWYRQTLGQGPEFLTYFQNEAQLEKSRLLSDRFSAERPKGSFSTLEIQRTEQGDSAMYLCASSLTDRGVTEAFFGQGTRLTVV.

As for this clone: The same CDR3 can be traced to other DNA sequences in this sample. The chain joins TRBV5-1 to TRBJ2-3, with D perhaps matching TRBD2 (6 bases). Between the trimmed V and J ends, which lost 5 bases and 3 bases, there was a span of 7 bases. The CDR3 loop spans 12 amino acids. Germline V gene lookup returns CDR1 SGHRS and CDR2 YFSETQ. CDR3 sequence reads: CASRAGTDTQYF. The CDR3, as DNA: TGCGCCAGCAGGGCGGGGACAGATACGCAGTATTTT.

The chain's CDR3 is CAWIPEWTGVSSYNSPLHF. CDR3 nucleotides: TGTGCCTGGATTCCCGAATGGACAGGGGTCAGCTCCTATAATTCACCCCTCCACTTT. The genes are TRBV30 and TRBJ1-6, with 9 bases matching TRBD1. Trimming took 4 bases from V and 0 from J; bases not matched to a gene: 13. This CDR3 contains 19 residues. In germline, CDR1 is GTSNPN, CDR2 SVGIG (reference sequence).

This sequence joins TRBV3-1 (or the pseudogene TRBV3-2) and TRBJ2-7; D is ambiguous. Germline values: CDR1 LGHDT, CDR2 YNNKEL (reference sequence). The CDR3 has 14 amino acids. The V gene lost 4 bases and the J gene lost 6 bases, with 16 bases spanning the gap. The CDR3 region is CASSRPQSRGEQYF. CDR3 sequence (DNA): TGTGCCAGCAGCCGTCCCCAGTCTAGAGGCGAGCAGTACTTC.

The CDR3 spells CASSLVGGRNTEAFF. The CDR3 nucleotides read TGCGCCAGCAGCTTGGTTGGGGGGAGAAATACTGAAGCTTTCTTT. The genes are TRBV5-1 and TRBJ1-1; D possibly corresponds to TRBD1 (5 bases). Germline CDR1 SGHRS, CDR2 YFSETQ. CDR3 length: 15 residues. V was trimmed by 0 bases and J by 5 bases, leaving 14 bases between them.

Only a few counts were recorded for this clone. CDR3 loop: CASSAGTGSPQPQHF. CDR3 sequence (DNA): TGTGCCAGCAGCGCTGGGACAGGGTCTCCTCAGCCCCAGCATTTT. The chain joins TRBV3-1 (or the pseudogene TRBV3-2) to TRBJ1-5; 9 positions match TRBD1. V lost 5 bases and J lost 6; bases outside the gene matches: 8. Germline V gene data show CDR1 as LGHDT and CDR2 as YNNKEL (reference sequence). This CDR3 has 15 residues.

This clone was seen a handful of times. This chain links TRBV2 with TRBJ1-5; perhaps TRBD1 as D (6 bases). Deletions cut 7 bases from V and 7 bases from J, with 17 bases between. Germline CDR1 reads SNHLY; CDR2 reads FYNNEI. The CDR3 contains 14 residues. The CDR3 loop reads CASNVVQGSQPQHF. The CDR3 DNA sequence: TGTGCCAGCAATGTGGTACAGGGAAGCCAGCCCCAGCATTTT.

The chain is built from TRBV19 and TRBJ2-3, with 14 bases lining up with TRBD2. CDR1 is LNHDA, CDR2 SQIVND, per germline (reference sequence). This CDR3 is 15 amino acids long. V lost 5 bases, J lost 9 bases, and 7 bases stayed unmatched. The CDR3 spells CASSLTSGGAGTQYF. The CDR3 nucleotides read TGTGCCAGTAGTCTGACTAGCGGGGGGGCAGGAACGCAGTATTTT.

This chain uses TRBV5-4 with TRBJ2-2; D possibly corresponds to TRBD1 (6 bases). This CDR3 region has 15 residues. Trimming pared 1 base from V and 4 bases from J, leaving 11 bases between. Germline lookup yields CDR1 SGHNT and CDR2 YYREEE (reference sequence). In DNA form, the CDR3 reads TGTGCCAGCAGCTTGCGTGGGGGCCTCACCGGGGAGCTGTTTTTT. Protein product: CASSLRGGLTGELFF.

The genes are TRBV9 and TRBJ1-4, with 8 bases fitting TRBD1. The CDR3 runs 17 residues. V shed 3 bases and J 0 bases; nucleotides not matched to a gene: 7. CDR1 is SGDLS and CDR2 is YYNGEE in the germline V gene. The CDR3 DNA follows: TGTGCCAGCAGCGCGCCCGGGACAGGTGCAACTAATGAAAAACTGTTTTTT. Its protein is CASSAPGTGATNEKLFF.

The genes are TRBV27 and TRBJ2-7; a possible D gene is TRBD2 (5 bases). Germline CDR1 MNHEY, CDR2 SMNVEV (reference sequence). Trimming removed 6 bases at V and 1 base at J, with 10 bases between. CDR3 length: 13 residues. CDR3 residues: CASRGSQSYEQYV. CDR3 nucleotides: TGTGCCAGCAGGGGGAGCCAATCCTACGAGCAGTACGTC.

J is TRBJ1-2 and V is TRBV27; no reliable D call. CDR1 and CDR2 (germline): MNHEY, SMNVEV (reference sequence). There are 15 residues in the CDR3. Trimming removed 10 bases at V and 1 base at J, with 19 bases between. The CDR3 protein is CATCGLETGNYGYTF. CDR3 in DNA: TGTGCCACCTGTGGCCTGGAGACCGGTAACTATGGCTACACCTTC.

The chain combines TRBV30 with TRBJ1-3; 7 bases agree with TRBD1. V lost 3 bases, J lost 2 bases, and 4 bases stayed unmatched. Looked up from germline, CDR1 is GTSNPN and CDR2 is SVGIG (reference sequence). The CDR3 spans 14 residues. CDR3 loop: CAWSRDSPGNTIYF. CDR3 in DNA: TGTGCCTGGAGCAGGGACAGCCCTGGAAACACCATATATTTT.

The gene calls are TRBV6-1 and TRBJ2-1; D perhaps matches TRBD1 (5 bases). The CDR3 sequence is 15 residues long. Germline V CDR1 and CDR2: MNHNS, SASEGT. The V gene lost 1 base and the J gene lost 8 bases, with 15 bases spanning the gap. The CDR3 sequence: CASSEGGRVIDEQFF. In DNA form, the CDR3 reads TGTGCCAGCAGTGAAGGGGGCAGGGTTATCGATGAGCAGTTCTTC.

The V gene is TRBV3-1 (or the pseudogene TRBV3-2), the J gene TRBJ1-1; D not certain. This CDR3 is 12 amino acids long. Germline V gives CDR1 LGHDT, CDR2 YNNKEL (reference sequence). Between the trimmed V and J ends, which lost 3 bases and 7 bases, there was a span of 9 bases. The CDR3 spells CASSHGSNEAFF. DNA of the CDR3: TGTGCCAGCAGCCACGGTAGCAATGAAGCTTTCTTT.

This clone was seen a single time. The J gene is TRBJ1-2, the V gene TRBV13; weak D call: TRBD1 (5 bases). The CDR3 length is 17 residues. V was cut by 5 bases and J by 0 bases, with 19 bases left in between. The germline V gene has CDR1 PRHDT and CDR2 FYEKMQ (reference sequence). CDR3 bases: TGTGCCAGCAGCCTACGAGGTACAGGCGAGACTAACTATGGCTACACCTTC. Protein sequence: CASSLRGTGETNYGYTF.